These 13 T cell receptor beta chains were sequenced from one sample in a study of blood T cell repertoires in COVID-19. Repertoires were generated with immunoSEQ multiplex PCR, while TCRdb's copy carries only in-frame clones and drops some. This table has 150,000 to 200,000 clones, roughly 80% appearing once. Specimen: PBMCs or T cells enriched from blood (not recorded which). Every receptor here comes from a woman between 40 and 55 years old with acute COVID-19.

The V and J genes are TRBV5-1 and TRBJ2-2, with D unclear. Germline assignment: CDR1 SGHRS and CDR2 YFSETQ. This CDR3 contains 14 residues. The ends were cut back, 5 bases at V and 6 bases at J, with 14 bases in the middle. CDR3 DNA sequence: TGCGCCAGCAGTCCGGTCTCCACGGCCGGGGAGCTGTTTTTT. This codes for CASSPVSTAGELFF.

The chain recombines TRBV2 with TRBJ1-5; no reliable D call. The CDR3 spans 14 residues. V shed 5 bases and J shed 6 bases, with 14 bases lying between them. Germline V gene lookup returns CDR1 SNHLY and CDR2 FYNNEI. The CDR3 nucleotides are TGTGCCAGCAGTTCCGTATTTGAGGGTCAGCCCCAGCATTTT. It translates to CASSSVFEGQPQHF.

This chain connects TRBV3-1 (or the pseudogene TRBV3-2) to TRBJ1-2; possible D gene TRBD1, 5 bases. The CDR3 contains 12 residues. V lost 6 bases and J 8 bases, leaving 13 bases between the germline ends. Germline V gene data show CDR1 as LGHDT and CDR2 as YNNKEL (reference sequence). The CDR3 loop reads CASRSGGGGYTF. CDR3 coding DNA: TGTGCCAGCAGGAGCGGGGGAGGGGGCTACACCTTC.

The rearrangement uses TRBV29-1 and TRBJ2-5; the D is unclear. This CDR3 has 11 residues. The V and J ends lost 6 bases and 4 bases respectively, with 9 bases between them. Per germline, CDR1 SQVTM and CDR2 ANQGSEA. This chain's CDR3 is CSVGHGETQYF. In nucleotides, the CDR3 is TGCAGCGTGGGCCACGGAGAGACCCAGTACTTC.

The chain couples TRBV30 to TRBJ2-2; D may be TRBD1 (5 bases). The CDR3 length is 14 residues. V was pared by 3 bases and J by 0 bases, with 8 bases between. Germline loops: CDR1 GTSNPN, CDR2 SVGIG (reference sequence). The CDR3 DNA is TGTGCCTGGAGGGGGCCGCCGAACACCGGGGAGCTGTTTTTT. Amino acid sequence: CAWRGPPNTGELFF.

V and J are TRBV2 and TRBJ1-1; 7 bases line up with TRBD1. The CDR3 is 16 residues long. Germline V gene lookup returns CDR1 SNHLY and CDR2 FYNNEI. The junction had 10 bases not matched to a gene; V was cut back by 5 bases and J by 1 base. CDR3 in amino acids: CASSRYEGTANTEAFF. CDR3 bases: TGTGCCAGCAGTCGTTACGAAGGGACAGCGAACACTGAAGCTTTCTTT.

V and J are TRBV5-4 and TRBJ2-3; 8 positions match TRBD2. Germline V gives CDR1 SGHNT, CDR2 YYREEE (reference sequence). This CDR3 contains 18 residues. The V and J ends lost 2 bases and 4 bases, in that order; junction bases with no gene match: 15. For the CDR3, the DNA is TGTGCCAGCAGCTTAGTCGAACGTCAGCGGGAGTGGCCAGATACGCAGTATTTT. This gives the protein CASSLVERQREWPDTQYF.

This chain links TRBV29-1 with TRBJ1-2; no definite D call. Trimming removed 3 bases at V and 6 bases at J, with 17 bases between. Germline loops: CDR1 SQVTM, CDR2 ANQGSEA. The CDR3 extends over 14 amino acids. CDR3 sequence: CSVDGTPHSDGYTF. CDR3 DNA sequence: TGCAGCGTTGATGGTACGCCCCATTCGGATGGCTACACCTTC.

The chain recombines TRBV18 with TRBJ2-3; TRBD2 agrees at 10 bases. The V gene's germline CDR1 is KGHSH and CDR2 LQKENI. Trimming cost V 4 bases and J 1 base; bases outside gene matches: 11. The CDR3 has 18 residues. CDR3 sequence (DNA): TGTGCCAGCTCACGACCAGCGGGAGGGGAAGTTGGCACAGATACGCAGTATTTT. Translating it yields CASSRPAGGEVGTDTQYF. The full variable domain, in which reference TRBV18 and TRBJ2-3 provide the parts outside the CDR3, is NAGVMQNPRHLVRRRGQEARLRCSPMKGHSHVYWYRQLPEEGLKFMVYLQKENIIDESGMPKERFSAEFPKEGPSILRIQQVVRGDSAAYFCASSRPAGGEVGTDTQYFGPGTRLTVL.

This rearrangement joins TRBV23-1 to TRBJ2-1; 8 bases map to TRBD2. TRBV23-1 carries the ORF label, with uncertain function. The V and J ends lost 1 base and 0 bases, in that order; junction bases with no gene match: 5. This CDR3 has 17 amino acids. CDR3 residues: CASSQWTSPSSYNEQFF. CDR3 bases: TGCGCCAGCAGTCAATGGACTAGCCCTAGCTCCTACAATGAGCAGTTCTTC.

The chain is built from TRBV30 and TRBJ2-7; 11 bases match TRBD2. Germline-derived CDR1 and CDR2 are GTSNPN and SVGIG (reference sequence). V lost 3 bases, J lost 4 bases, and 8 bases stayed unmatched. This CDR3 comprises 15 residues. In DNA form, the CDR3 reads TGTGCCTGGAGAACCCCGGGACTAGCGGTTTACGAGCAGTACTTC. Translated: CAWRTPGLAVYEQYF.

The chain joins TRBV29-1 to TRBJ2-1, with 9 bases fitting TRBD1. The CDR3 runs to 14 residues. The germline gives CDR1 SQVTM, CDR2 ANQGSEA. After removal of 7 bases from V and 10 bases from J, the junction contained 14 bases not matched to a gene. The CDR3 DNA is TGCAGCGGGACAGGGGAACCGGGTTATAGGGAGCAGTTCTTC. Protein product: CSGTGEPGYREQFF.

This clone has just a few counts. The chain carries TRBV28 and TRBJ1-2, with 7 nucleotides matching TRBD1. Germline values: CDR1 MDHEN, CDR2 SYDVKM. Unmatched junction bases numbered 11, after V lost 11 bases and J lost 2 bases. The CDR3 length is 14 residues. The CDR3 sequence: CASCPGQINYGYTF. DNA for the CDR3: TGTGCCTCCTGTCCGGGACAGATAAACTATGGCTACACCTTC.